The entry below describes one TCR beta chain. This sample was included in a study of blood T cell repertoires in COVID-19. In the study overall: COVID-19 samples, acute and convalescent, were from the United States, Italy and Spain. PBMCs, B-cell-depleted T cells, or T cells provided the cDNA or gDNA that made up the material.

As processed by the authors: Amplified reference gene primers provided the basis for estimating nucleated cell counts. The protocol was immunoSEQ multiplex PCR, while the TCRdb copy is restricted to in-frame clones and leaves out a portion. V and J calls and clone size are copied from that table; D and trimming were computed from the DNA. The sample holds 62,000 or so clones, more than 80% seen once. Sequencing was performed on peripheral blood. The receptor comes from a man aged 50 to 59 with acute or convalescent COVID-19.

CDR3 protein: CASSALVRVGRSYNEQFF. For the CDR3, the DNA is TGTGCCAGTAGTGCCCTAGTAAGAGTCGGCCGCTCCTACAATGAGCAGTTCTTC. V is TRBV19 and J is TRBJ2-1; no reliable D call. The CDR3 loop spans 18 amino acids. The germline V gene encodes CDR1 LNHDA and CDR2 SQIVND (reference sequence). V lost 5 bases to trimming and J lost 0 bases, with 20 bases between them.